This TCR beta chain emerged from a study of shared T cell receptors in the human thymus. Germline CDR1 is MNHNS and CDR2 is SASEGT. This CDR3 is 15 amino acids long. The junction had 4 bases not matched to a gene; V was cut back by 4 bases and J by 3 bases. Only in-frame clones appear in the TCRdb table, and some are missing; sequencing was by immunoSEQ multiplex PCR. In the table there are 650,000 to 950,000 clones, 70% to 90% of which are singletons. As regards this clone: Other DNA sequences from this sample encode an identical CDR3 as well.

The same sample was also used in a study of human thymus T cells. From that second work: Infants, healthy and Finnish, who were having corrective surgery for congenital heart defects served as donors. Resections were taken during corrective heart surgery, and the thymus tissue came from these. Thymic and blood repertoires appeared to display a bias in their usage of V and J genes. Unrelated individuals were reported by related research to share highly overlapping thymic repertoires.

What was sequenced was thymocytes. The receptor's source is a girl under three years old with a congenital heart defect. V gene TRBV6-1 combines with J gene TRBJ1-5, with 9 bases identical to TRBD1. CDR3 in DNA: TGTGCCAGCAGTGGTGACAGGGGGTCCAATCAGCCCCAGCATTTT. Translated: CASSGDRGSNQPQHF.